This TCR beta chain comes out of a study of blood T cell repertoires in COVID-19. This table comes from immunoSEQ multiplex PCR, and its TCRdb copy is limited to in-frame clones, with some not included. This table has about 240,000 clones, about four fifths appearing once. The TCR sequence derives from a woman aged 40 to 50 who had been exposed to COVID-19. Material: PBMCs or T cells enriched from blood (not recorded which).

The CDR3 region has the DNA TGTGCCAGCTCTGGGGACAGGGAAAAACTGTTTTTT. It is translated as CASSGDREKLFF. The chain combines TRBV18 with TRBJ1-4; 8 nucleotides line up with TRBD1. Germline V CDR1 and CDR2: KGHSH, LQKENI. This CDR3 contains 12 residues. The V and J ends lost 6 bases and 8 bases, in that order; junction bases with no gene match: 2.